This paragraph covers one T cell receptor beta chain sequence. Individual cDNA molecules received unique molecular identifiers in the library. In TCRdb, the RACE reads were re-called with MiXCR into one record per CDR3 protein. The sample includes 120,000 or so distinct CDR3 sequences, roughly 15% of them seen just once. This sample was included in a study of human T cells and chemical hapten exposure. Study-level background: Researchers reported sensitizing a roughly 2 cm by roughly 2 cm upper inner arm skin site with 2% DPC. Reading of the patch tests, which applied 0.01% DPC to the upper back, occurred at 6 days.

CDR1 and CDR2 from the germline V gene are SGHRS and YFSETQ. The CDR3 covers 15 residues. Trimming pared 1 base from V and 7 bases from J, leaving 12 bases between. The time point: patch test 1, 2 weeks after DPC sensitization. Regarding treatment: therapeutic diphenylcyclopropenone sensitization with weekly scalp DPC. Sequencing was performed on whole blood, taken in connection with sensitization to the hapten diphenylcyclopropenone (DPC). The rearrangement links TRBV5-1 to TRBJ1-6; a possible D gene is TRBD1 (5 bases). This TCR derives from a man between 18 and 35 years old with alopecia areata. Some clones in this sample may be carry-over from other donors' samples. In DNA, the CDR3 is TGCGCCAGCAGCTTGTCAGGGACGATAAATTCACCCCTCCACTTT. Its translation: CASSLSGTINSPLHF.